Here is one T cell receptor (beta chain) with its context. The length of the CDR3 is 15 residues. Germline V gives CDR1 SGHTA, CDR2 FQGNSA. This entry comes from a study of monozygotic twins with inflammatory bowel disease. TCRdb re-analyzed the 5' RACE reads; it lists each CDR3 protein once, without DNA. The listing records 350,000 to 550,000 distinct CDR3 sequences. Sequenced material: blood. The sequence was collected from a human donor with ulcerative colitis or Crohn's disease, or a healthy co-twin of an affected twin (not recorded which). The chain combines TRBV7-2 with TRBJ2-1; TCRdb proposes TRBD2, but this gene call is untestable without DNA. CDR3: CASSLSPGSYNEQFF.